This T cell receptor (beta chain) was captured in a study of blood T cell repertoires in COVID-19. All enrollees were about 18 to 100 years old and from fewer than 30 US areas. Trimming cost V 2 bases and J 9 bases, with 11 bases left between them. The germline CDR1 and CDR2 sequences are SGHDN and FVKESK. The CDR3 extends over 13 amino acids. In the authors' methods: Amplification of reference gene primers provided the estimated nucleated cell counts. The data were produced by immunoSEQ multiplex PCR, yet TCRdb's version contains in-frame clones alone and is incomplete. V and J calls and clone size are those listed in that table; D and trimming were worked out from the DNA. Of almost 250,000 clones in the sample, around 87% were seen once.

The chain links TRBV14 to TRBJ2-1; a weak D match, TRBD2 (5 bases). This clonotype was obtained from a woman in her 50s who had recovered from COVID-19. Sequenced input: PBMCs or T cells enriched from blood (not recorded which). The CDR3 bases are TGTGCCAGCAGCCAACAATGGAGGACTGAGCAGTTCTTC. Translation gives CASSQQWRTEQFF.